This T cell receptor beta chain was captured by sequencing in a study of shared clonotypes between healthy human individuals. On the study more broadly: Researchers drew samples from two women and three men aged 18 to 49.

Germline V gives CDR1 SGDLS, CDR2 YYNGEE. This CDR3 contains 15 residues. The germline V and J ends were trimmed by 4 bases and 7 bases, with 17 bases remaining between them. The repertoire was sequenced with immunoSEQ multiplex PCR; TCRdb's copy has only in-frame clones and lacks some. Of roughly 700,000 clones in the sample, around 90% were seen once. Study conclusions and caveats: The authors expected sequencing depth to affect clonotype sharing among donors.

About this clone itself: The antigen is unknown.

The source is a man between 18 and 29 years old in good health. Some clones in this sample may be carry-over from other donors' samples. The chain couples TRBV9 to TRBJ1-4; no clear D gene. Sequenced material: memory CD8+ T cells from PBMCs. The subset: CD45RO+ cells pooled with CCR7-negative TemRA cells. The CDR3 spells CASSSQTALGEKLFF. The CDR3 nucleotides are TGTGCCAGCAGCTCCCAGACCGCGCTCGGTGAAAAACTGTTTTTT.